Sequencing of this T cell receptor beta chain was carried out in a study of cytomegalovirus exposure and HLA in healthy donors. Broader study findings: Roughly even sequencing depth across donors was the assumption behind the presence/absence analyses. A further, later analysis showed that HLA-associated TCR beta chains (compared with equally common others) were more clonally expanded.

A word on this clone: Antigen specificity is unknown.

The PCR had 60 Vbeta and 13 Jbeta primers. Profiling relied on immunoSEQ multiplex PCR, and the TCRdb table lists in-frame clones only, not all of them. This table holds hundreds of thousands of clones, almost 80% found once. With 4 bases clipped from V and 6 bases from J, the junction kept 11 bases outside the gene matches. The CDR3 consists of 15 residues. The V gene's germline CDR1 is MGHRA and CDR2 YSYEKL. This rearrangement joins TRBV4-1 to TRBJ2-7; 8 positions agree with TRBD1. Sequencing was performed on PBMCs. The TCR was taken from a male donor in good health and CMV-seronegative. For the CDR3, the DNA is TGCGCCAGCAGCCTATCGCGGACAGGGAGCGTCGAGCAGTACTTC. Protein: CASSLSRTGSVEQYF.